This record covers a single T cell receptor (beta chain). Its target is not known. A universal primer binding site was introduced by template switching. The final cDNA contained unique molecular identifiers. TCRdb re-derived calls from the 5' RACE reads in MiXCR, one entry per CDR3 protein. Among 450,000 to 600,000 distinct CDR3 sequences, approximately 20% were seen once, and the ten largest hold approximately 0.48%. This record belongs to a study of identical twins. Germline CDR1 SGHRS, CDR2 YFSETQ. The CDR3 runs to 16 residues. V was clipped by 2 bases and J by 0 bases; unmatched bases: 3. General study results and limits: Conclusions leaned on cross-sectional statistical analysis and did not track the same donors over time. For zero-insertion analyses, partial confounding could come from invariant MAIT and iNKT cells.

Another study also made use of these data, one on yellow fever vaccine responses in identical twins.

The TCR comes from a woman aged 18 to 35 in good health. The V gene is TRBV5-1, the J gene TRBJ2-3, with 10 bases aligning to TRBD2. The sequenced material came from CD4+ T cells sorted from blood. In DNA, the CDR3 is TGCGCCAGCAGCTTTCCGGGACTAGCGAGCACAGATACGCAGTATTTT. Encoded protein: CASSFPGLASTDTQYF.